The clone carrying this T cell receptor beta chain has at least ten counts. Its antigen is unidentified. This entry is derived from a study of metastatic and nonmetastatic thyroid tumors. Study background: Both malignant and benign thyroid patients supplied peripheral blood and tumor or nodule tissue samples, across which the repertoires of these patients were then compared. Study-level findings and limits: Significantly greater TCR beta diversity was reportedly found in malignant thyroid tumors than in benign nodules (in blood and tumor).

In the authors' methods: Differences in CDR3 between clinicopathological groups were drawn on to build a classifier intended to discriminate distant-metastatic papillary thyroid cancer patients. MiXCR re-clonotyped the PCR reads for TCRdb. These V and J calls are TCRdb output, not the study's own analysis. The sample holds 46,000 or so clones; 16% are singletons and the top ten take approximately 23%. The CDR3 length is 17 residues. The germline V and J ends were trimmed by 1 base and 0 bases, with 16 bases remaining between them. Germline loops: CDR1 GTSNPN, CDR2 SVGIG (reference sequence). Patients had received no treatment of any kind before thyroid surgery.

The specimen was blood. The source is a female donor with papillary thyroid cancer or a benign thyroid nodule (not recorded which). Some clones in this sample may be carry-over from other donors' samples. The V gene is TRBV30, the J gene TRBJ2-1; D ambiguous. The CDR3 loop is CAWSGIGPESSYNEQFF. CDR3 DNA sequence: TGTGCCTGGAGTGGTATAGGTCCAGAAAGCTCCTACAATGAGCAGTTCTTC.